These 2 T cell receptor beta chains were sequenced from one sample in a study of cytomegalovirus exposure and HLA in healthy donors. The PCR was carried out with 60 Vbeta primers and 13 Jbeta primers. The method was immunoSEQ multiplex PCR; TCRdb's version includes in-frame clones alone and lacks a portion of them. The repertoire consists of about 150,000 clones, with roughly 9.8% occurring once and the leading ten covering 1.8%. The sequencing input was PBMCs. The receptors derive from a man aged 45-65 years in good health and CMV-seronegative.

The rearrangement links TRBV4-1 to TRBJ2-2; no clear D gene. V was trimmed by 1 base and J by 9 bases, leaving 12 bases between them. The CDR3 is 14 residues long. From germline, CDR1 is MGHRA and CDR2 YSYEKL. The CDR3 reads CASSQVPGRRELFF. For the CDR3, the DNA is TGCGCCAGCAGCCAAGTCCCTGGGCGTCGGGAGCTGTTTTTT.

The chain links TRBV5-1 to TRBJ1-5; 7 positions agree with TRBD1. Germline V gene sequence: CDR1 SGHRS, CDR2 YFSETQ. V was clipped by 0 bases and J by 2 bases; unmatched bases: 2. The CDR3 has 15 amino acids. The CDR3 is CASSLDGQGNQPQHF. The CDR3 DNA reads TGCGCCAGCAGCTTGGATGGACAGGGCAATCAGCCCCAGCATTTT.